The 21 T cell receptor beta chains below were found in one sample sequenced in a study of T-cell memory formation after mild COVID-19. TCRdb called the 5' RACE reads again in MiXCR, with one record for every CDR3 protein. The sample contains about 110,000 distinct CDR3 sequences, 9.5% to 15% of which appear only once. The sample consisted of PBMCs or a T cell subset sorted from them (not recorded which). The origin of the receptors is an adult woman who had mild COVID-19 (a few samples of this study predate the infection). Cell type and time point are not known.

The V gene is TRBV20-1, the J gene TRBJ2-7; no clear D gene. This CDR3 has 11 residues. Germline-derived CDR1 and CDR2 are DFQATT and SNEGSKA (reference sequence). Trimming pared 5 bases from V and 3 bases from J, leaving 8 bases between. The chain's CDR3 is CSADDGYEQYF. The CDR3 DNA follows: TGCAGTGCTGACGACGGCTACGAGCAGTACTTC.

The chain uses TRBV30 and TRBJ1-1; D uncertain. Germline lookup yields CDR1 GTSNPN and CDR2 SVGIG (reference sequence). V was clipped by 4 bases and J by 0 bases, with 9 bases between them. CDR3 size: 13 residues. The DNA for the CDR3 is TGTGCCTGGATGGCGATACTGAACACTGAAGCTTTCTTT. Protein sequence: CAWMAILNTEAFF.

This clonotype appeared a few times. This chain uses TRBV6-2 or TRBV6-3 with TRBJ2-1, with 8 bases lining up with TRBD2. CDR3 length equals 15 residues. Unmatched junction bases numbered 1, after V lost 2 bases and J lost 1 base. The germline gives CDR1 MNHEY, CDR2 SVGEGT. CDR3 DNA: TGTGCCAGCAGTTACATAGCGGGATCCTACAATGAGCAGTTCTTC. It translates to CASSYIAGSYNEQFF.

This clonotype showed up many times. V and J are TRBV7-6 and TRBJ2-5; TRBD1 aligns across 7 bases. The CDR3 is 13 amino acids. J lost 7 bases, V lost 5 bases, and 7 bases had no gene match. The V gene's germline CDR1 is SGHVS and CDR2 FNYEAQ. CDR3 residues: CASSPGTVGTQYF. The CDR3 region has the DNA TGTGCCAGCAGCCCTGGGACAGTCGGGACCCAGTACTTC.

V usage is TRBV5-4 and J usage is TRBJ2-7; tentatively, D is TRBD1 (6 bases). V lost 3 bases and J 1 base, leaving 14 bases between the germline ends. CDR1 SGHNT and CDR2 YYREEE come from the germline V gene (reference sequence). This CDR3 spans 15 amino acids. CDR3 bases: TGTGCCAGCAGCTACGACCGGGACAAGTCCTACGAGCAGTACTTC. As protein: CASSYDRDKSYEQYF.

This clonotype has only a few counts. The chain carries TRBV3-1 and TRBJ2-5; the match to TRBD2 covers 8 bases. The J segment lost 1 base and the V segment lost 3 bases, leaving 13 bases of the junction unmatched. Germline V lookup: CDR1 LGHDT, CDR2 YNNKEL (reference sequence). The CDR3 has 18 amino acids. In nucleotides, the CDR3 is TGTGCCAGCAGCCACGCACCGGGAGCGGGGGCTTCCCAAGAGACCCAGTACTTC. As protein: CASSHAPGAGASQETQYF.

This clonotype was seen only a few times. The chain uses TRBV4-3 and TRBJ2-7; D ambiguous. This CDR3 spans 14 amino acids. CDR1 is LGHNA, CDR2 YSLEER, per germline. Trimming stripped 0 bases from V and 4 bases from J, with 10 bases between. The CDR3 DNA reads as TGCGCCAGCAGCCAAGATATTTTGGGATACGAGCAGTACTTC. Encoded protein: CASSQDILGYEQYF.

The genes are TRBV24-1 and TRBJ2-1; 8 bases map to TRBD2. CDR3 size: 15 residues. Germline lookup yields CDR1 KGHDR and CDR2 SFDVKD. The trim removed 9 bases at V and 5 bases at J, leaving 11 bases unmatched. The DNA for the CDR3 is TGTGCCACCCGTTCAGCGGGGGATCTTAACAATGAGCAGTTCTTC. It specifies CATRSAGDLNNEQFF.

This clonotype was counted only a few times. This chain joins TRBV5-1 and TRBJ1-1, with 10 nucleotides matching TRBD1. CDR3 length equals 15 residues. Trimming took 1 base from V and 2 from J; bases not matched to a gene: 2. Germline values: CDR1 SGHRS, CDR2 YFSETQ. The CDR3 sequence: CASSLLTGGNTEAFF. The CDR3 DNA follows: TGCGCCAGCAGCTTGTTGACAGGGGGCAACACTGAAGCTTTCTTT.

This clonotype occurred a few times. The gene calls are TRBV27 and TRBJ1-6; D gene uncertain. The CDR3 totals 13 residues. Germline V gene lookup returns CDR1 MNHEY and CDR2 SMNVEV (reference sequence). V was clipped by 6 bases and J by 8 bases, with 11 bases between them. The CDR3 reads CASRHSFDSPLHF. CDR3 DNA sequence: TGTGCCAGCAGGCACAGCTTTGATTCACCCCTCCACTTT.

This clonotype was seen only a few times. The CDR3 reads CASTTGWDTEAFF. As DNA, the CDR3 is TGTGCCAGCACCACGGGGTGGGATACTGAAGCTTTCTTT. This rearrangement joins TRBV7-9 to TRBJ1-1; D not certain. V was cut by 7 bases and J by 5 bases, with 14 bases left in between. The CDR3 spans 13 residues. Germline V gene sequence: CDR1 SEHNR, CDR2 FQNEAQ (reference sequence).

This clonotype was counted ten times or more. This rearrangement joins TRBV5-1 to TRBJ2-7; 10 bases align to TRBD2. This CDR3 spans 14 amino acids. V lost 5 bases to trimming and J lost 0 bases; unmatched junction nucleotides: 2. Germline V gives CDR1 SGHRS, CDR2 YFSETQ. The CDR3 DNA reads TGCGCCAGCAGTGCTAGCGGGAGCTCCTACGAGCAGTACTTC. Translation gives CASSASGSSYEQYF.

Only a few counts were recorded for this clonotype. The CDR3 DNA reads as TGCGCCAGCAGCCCGGGACAGGGTACAAACACTGAAGCTTTCTTT. Protein product: CASSPGQGTNTEAFF. This chain uses TRBV4-1 with TRBJ1-1; 9 bases are shared with TRBD1. With V trimmed by 4 bases and J by 2 bases, 5 bases remained unmatched. This CDR3 spans 15 amino acids. CDR1 and CDR2 from the germline V gene are MGHRA and YSYEKL.

This clonotype was seen only a few times. The chain employs TRBV7-9 and TRBJ2-1, with 13 nucleotides matching TRBD2. V lost 5 bases and J lost 5; bases outside the gene matches: 3. Germline V gene sequence: CDR1 SEHNR, CDR2 FQNEAQ (reference sequence). The CDR3 contains 15 residues. CDR3 in amino acids: CASSGGLAGNNEQFF. CDR3 bases: TGTGCCAGCAGCGGGGGACTAGCGGGGAACAATGAGCAGTTCTTC.

This clonotype was detected only a few times. The genes are TRBV14 and TRBJ2-2; a weak D match, TRBD2 (6 bases). The CDR3 extends over 16 amino acids. Germline V CDR1 and CDR2: SGHDN, FVKESK. The V end was cut by 0 bases, the J end by 2 bases, with 10 bases between. CDR3 bases: TGTGCCAGCAGCCAAGAGGGGAGGAGAAACACCGGGGAGCTGTTTTTT. This translates into CASSQEGRRNTGELFF.

This clonotype has more than one count but fewer than ten. The chain carries TRBV10-3 and TRBJ2-2; D is tentatively TRBD1 or TRBD2 (5 bases each). This CDR3 spans 13 amino acids. Germline lookup yields CDR1 ENHRY and CDR2 SYGVKD. V lost 6 bases to trimming and J lost 6 bases, with 11 bases between them. The CDR3 nucleotides are TGTGCCATCAGGGGGACGGGCGCCGGGGAGCTGTTTTTT. Translation: CAIRGTGAGELFF.

This clonotype was counted many times. The chain combines TRBV7-2 with TRBJ2-5; a possible D gene is TRBD2 (5 bases). From germline, CDR1 is SGHTA and CDR2 FQGNSA. The V gene lost 2 bases and the J gene lost 3 bases, with 13 bases spanning the gap. There are 15 residues in the CDR3. CDR3 DNA sequence: TGTGCCAGCAGCTTAAATGGCCTAGCCAAAGAGACCCAGTACTTC. Translation: CASSLNGLAKETQYF.

This clonotype appeared a few times. The gene calls are TRBV7-2 and TRBJ2-3; D gene uncertain. The V gene lost 4 bases and the J gene lost 2 bases, with 19 bases spanning the gap. CDR3 size: 17 residues. CDR1 is SGHTA and CDR2 is FQGNSA in the germline V gene. In nucleotides, the CDR3 is TGTGCCAGCAGCTCCCGGGTCACTGTAACTCCCACAGATACGCAGTATTTT. Its translation is CASSSRVTVTPTDTQYF.

This clonotype came up once. The germline gene is not matched at one end of the junction; a read error may be the cause. The rearrangement uses TRBV7-9 and TRBJ1-1; weak D call: TRBD1 (6 bases). Germline CDR1 SEHNR, CDR2 FQNEAQ (reference sequence). The CDR3 has 14 residues. The CDR3 sequence: CASSESGVNTEAFF. The CDR3 DNA follows: TGTGCCAGCAGCGAATCAGGGGTGAACACCGAAGCTTTCTTT.

The rearrangement links TRBV15 to TRBJ2-1; D may be TRBD2 (6 bases). The V and J ends lost 6 bases and 0 bases respectively, with 9 bases between them. The CDR3 is 14 amino acids. Germline loops: CDR1 LNHNV, CDR2 YYDKDF (reference sequence). The DNA for the CDR3 is TGTGCCACCAGACTTAGCGGCTCCTACAATGAGCAGTTCTTC. Translated, it gives CATRLSGSYNEQFF.

The rearrangement uses TRBV9 and TRBJ2-1; maybe TRBD1 (5 bases). The V gene's germline CDR1 is SGDLS and CDR2 YYNGEE. The ends were cut back, 4 bases at V and 4 bases at J, with 9 bases in the middle. CDR3 length: 13 residues. The CDR3 nucleotides read TGTGCCAGCAGCACGCGACAGTACAATGAGCAGTTCTTC. This translates into CASSTRQYNEQFF.